This T cell receptor (beta chain) was captured in a study of T cells in Graves' hyperthyroidism and ophthalmopathy (dated by TCRdb to the late 2010s). For context, the study as a whole: Peripheral blood was collected at initial diagnosis, before any treatment. A discovery cohort of about a hundred patients, about 40 with Graves' ophthalmopathy and 55 to 60 with stable Graves' hyperthyroidism, was used to find distinguishing TCR V-J signatures. The paper reports TCR Vbeta CDR3 sequencing of 135 peripheral blood samples: 40 or so ophthalmopathy, about 75 hyperthyroidism and about 17 progressor patients. Prospective prediction of ophthalmopathy was tested in an independent validation cohort consisting of roughly 20 hyperthyroidism patients and about 17 patients who later progressed to ophthalmopathy. In several Graves' hyperthyroidism patients, the study also compared T-cell repertoires from thyroid tissue with T-cell repertoires from blood. After sampling, hyperthyroidism patients received methimazole starting at 30 mg daily, and ophthalmopathy patients received high-dose intravenous methylprednisolone. The approximately 95 discovery patients were divided at random into training and test sets in a 7:3 ratio.

Beyond this particular receptor, the publication reports: Sample size was not statistically predetermined, and investigators were not blinded to group allocation. Ophthalmopathy was separated from stable hyperthyroidism by a 13 V-J signature model, with about 86% sensitivity and approximately 84% specificity obtained in cross-validation and 80%/75% obtained in testing. In validation, progression to ophthalmopathy was predicted by the model with around 70% sensitivity and 72% to 80% specificity, a median of approximately 6.5 months before onset. Most expanded thyroid clonotypes (frequency above 0.001) were also detected in blood, a finding suggesting that blood repertoires may reflect thyroid immune responses.

At least ten counts were recorded for this clonotype. Its antigen remains unidentified. One junction end does not reproduce the germline sequence, and a read error may be involved. In the ophthalmopathy patients, disease was moderately to severely active, with a Clinical Activity Score of 3 or more, a NOSPECS grade of 4 or more, and a duration of less than 3 months. Any patient with an uncontrolled infection, another autoimmune disease, pregnancy or lactation was excluded. Clinical symptoms, serum thyroxine and TRAb, thyroid ultrasound, and orbital computed tomography formed the basis for the diagnoses. PBMCs were isolated from more than 9 ml of fresh peripheral blood by Ficoll-Paque density gradient centrifugation. Total RNA was extracted with Trizol reagent, and quality was checked on an Agilent 2100 Bioanalyzer. Taken from cysteine to phenylalanine, the CDR3 has 13 residues. Of the read, only the CDR3 DNA is kept; its 39 bases are in frame from base 1. The germline V gene gives CDR1 as MNHNS and CDR2 as SASEGT.

The TCR beta CDR3 regions were amplified from RNA transcripts. The TCR CDR3 was subjected to a first round of RT-PCR using the HTBI primer set and the Qiagen OneStep RT-PCR kit. Libraries were constructed in a second round of multiplex PCR, after which size selection and purification were performed. Sequencing of the libraries was done on an Illumina HiSeq2000 using paired-end 100 bp reads. The study's own analysis went as follows. SOAPnuke was used to process the raw data, with reads discarded if the reads contained adapters or uncalled bases, had a mean Phred below 15, or lacked an exact constant-primer or identifier match. High-quality paired reads were merged with COPE v1.2.5, and unique nucleotide sequences were defined as clonotypes. MiTCR v1.1 was used to align clonotypes to the IMGT TRBV, TRBD and TRBJ reference segments. Analysis was restricted to V-J combinations with a frequency above 0.0001, which covered roughly 99% of repertoires. A TCS score was defined as the ratio between F50 (clonal expansion) and ExV (chaos), using BLOSUM62-based TCRdist between CDR3 peptides within each V-J. Welch's t-statistics and random forest reduced fewer than 600 V-J features to 13, which were used in a naive Bayes classifier (R e1071). The Morisita-Horn index was used to measure how similar the thyroid and blood repertoires were. TCRdb reworked the public reads: Q25 trimming with fastp, MiXCR clone assembly, productive beta chains retained. Every CDR3 protein is listed once, alongside the most common genes and DNA of its rows. None of the V and J calls come from the authors' own analysis; TCRdb made them. Counted in this sample were around 35,000 distinct CDR3 sequences; around 53% of them appeared once. The leading ten clones occupy roughly 25% of the sample.

The receptor's source is a woman in her forties with Graves' ophthalmopathy. Recombination linked TRBV6-1 to TRBJ2-7; no D gene can be assigned with confidence. Sequences were obtained from blood. The sequenced DNA: TGTGCCAGCAGTGAAGGTGTCCTCTACGAGCGGTACTTC. Its amino acids are CASSEGVLYERYF.